This T cell receptor (beta chain) is drawn from a study of spatial heterogeneity in lung cancer. Study information: On average, each unique TCR and UMI combination appeared more than ten times in raw reads.

This clonotype was counted between two and nine times. Antigen: not known. The CDR3 totals 14 residues. V lost 7 bases to trimming and J lost 8 bases; unmatched junction nucleotides: 7. Germline CDR1 SGHVS, CDR2 FQNEAQ. All TCR cDNA molecules were individually tagged with a unique molecular identifier. Each CDR3 protein is one row after TCRdb ran MiXCR on the 5' RACE reads. This table holds about 92,000 distinct CDR3 sequences, approximately 12% found once. Study results and limitations: More often at tumor resection than at routine follow-up, ubiquitous expanded tumor TCRs were detected in the blood.

Described time point: sample taken at primary tumor resection. Researchers sequenced whole RNA taken from tumor, nontumor lung or frozen PBMC without sorting. The approximately 67 donors had untreated early-stage non-small cell lung cancer. This TCR was sampled from a male donor with early-stage non-small cell lung cancer. The sample in question was PBMCs, obtained at surgery. The rearrangement uses TRBV7-8 and TRBJ2-1; 11 bases align to TRBD2. CDR3 region: CASTGLAETYEQFF. CDR3 in DNA: TGTGCCAGCACGGGACTAGCGGAGACTTATGAGCAGTTCTTC.